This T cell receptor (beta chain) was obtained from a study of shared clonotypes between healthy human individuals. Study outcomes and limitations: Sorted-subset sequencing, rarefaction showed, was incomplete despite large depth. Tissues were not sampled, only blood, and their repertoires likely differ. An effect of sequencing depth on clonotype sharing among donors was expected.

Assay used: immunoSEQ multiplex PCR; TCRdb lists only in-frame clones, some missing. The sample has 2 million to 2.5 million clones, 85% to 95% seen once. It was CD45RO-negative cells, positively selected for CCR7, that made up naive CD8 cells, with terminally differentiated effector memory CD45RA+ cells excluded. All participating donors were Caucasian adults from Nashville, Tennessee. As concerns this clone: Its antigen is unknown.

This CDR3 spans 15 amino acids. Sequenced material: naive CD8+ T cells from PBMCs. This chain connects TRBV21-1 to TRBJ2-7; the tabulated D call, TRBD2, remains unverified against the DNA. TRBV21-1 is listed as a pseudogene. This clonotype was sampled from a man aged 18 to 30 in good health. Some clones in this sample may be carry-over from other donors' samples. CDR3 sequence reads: CAPPVGRPTVYEQYF. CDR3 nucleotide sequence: TGTGCCCCCCCCGTAGGGAGGCCCACGGTCTACGAGCAGTACTTC.